Sequencing of this T cell receptor (beta chain) was carried out in a study of CD8+ T cells in alopecia areata. Overall study: It was 6 to 18 months of tofacitinib, and then there were 6 months off drug. Study observations and caveats: Compared with normal scalp, lesional scalp had higher clonality and more expanded CD8+ clones.

The CDR3 is 18 residues long. J was trimmed by 0 bases and V by 9 bases; bases with no gene match: 15. The germline gives CDR1 LNHDA, CDR2 SQIVND (reference sequence). Extraction of RNA preceded its reverse transcription into cDNA, which served as the sequencing template. Repertoires were generated with immunoSEQ multiplex PCR, while TCRdb's copy carries only in-frame clones and drops some. The sample has about 150,000 clones; approximately 87% are singletons. This clone was detected only once. Its antigen is unknown. Sequences were derived from CD8+ T cells sorted from blood, sampled at week 0. The chain joins TRBV19 to TRBJ2-1, with 9 bases identical to TRBD2. This clonotype was sampled from a human donor with alopecia areata. The CDR3 region is CASGNLVNSGSSYNEQFF. The CDR3 coding sequence is TGTGCCAGCGGCAATTTGGTCAATAGCGGGAGCTCCTACAATGAGCAGTTCTTC.